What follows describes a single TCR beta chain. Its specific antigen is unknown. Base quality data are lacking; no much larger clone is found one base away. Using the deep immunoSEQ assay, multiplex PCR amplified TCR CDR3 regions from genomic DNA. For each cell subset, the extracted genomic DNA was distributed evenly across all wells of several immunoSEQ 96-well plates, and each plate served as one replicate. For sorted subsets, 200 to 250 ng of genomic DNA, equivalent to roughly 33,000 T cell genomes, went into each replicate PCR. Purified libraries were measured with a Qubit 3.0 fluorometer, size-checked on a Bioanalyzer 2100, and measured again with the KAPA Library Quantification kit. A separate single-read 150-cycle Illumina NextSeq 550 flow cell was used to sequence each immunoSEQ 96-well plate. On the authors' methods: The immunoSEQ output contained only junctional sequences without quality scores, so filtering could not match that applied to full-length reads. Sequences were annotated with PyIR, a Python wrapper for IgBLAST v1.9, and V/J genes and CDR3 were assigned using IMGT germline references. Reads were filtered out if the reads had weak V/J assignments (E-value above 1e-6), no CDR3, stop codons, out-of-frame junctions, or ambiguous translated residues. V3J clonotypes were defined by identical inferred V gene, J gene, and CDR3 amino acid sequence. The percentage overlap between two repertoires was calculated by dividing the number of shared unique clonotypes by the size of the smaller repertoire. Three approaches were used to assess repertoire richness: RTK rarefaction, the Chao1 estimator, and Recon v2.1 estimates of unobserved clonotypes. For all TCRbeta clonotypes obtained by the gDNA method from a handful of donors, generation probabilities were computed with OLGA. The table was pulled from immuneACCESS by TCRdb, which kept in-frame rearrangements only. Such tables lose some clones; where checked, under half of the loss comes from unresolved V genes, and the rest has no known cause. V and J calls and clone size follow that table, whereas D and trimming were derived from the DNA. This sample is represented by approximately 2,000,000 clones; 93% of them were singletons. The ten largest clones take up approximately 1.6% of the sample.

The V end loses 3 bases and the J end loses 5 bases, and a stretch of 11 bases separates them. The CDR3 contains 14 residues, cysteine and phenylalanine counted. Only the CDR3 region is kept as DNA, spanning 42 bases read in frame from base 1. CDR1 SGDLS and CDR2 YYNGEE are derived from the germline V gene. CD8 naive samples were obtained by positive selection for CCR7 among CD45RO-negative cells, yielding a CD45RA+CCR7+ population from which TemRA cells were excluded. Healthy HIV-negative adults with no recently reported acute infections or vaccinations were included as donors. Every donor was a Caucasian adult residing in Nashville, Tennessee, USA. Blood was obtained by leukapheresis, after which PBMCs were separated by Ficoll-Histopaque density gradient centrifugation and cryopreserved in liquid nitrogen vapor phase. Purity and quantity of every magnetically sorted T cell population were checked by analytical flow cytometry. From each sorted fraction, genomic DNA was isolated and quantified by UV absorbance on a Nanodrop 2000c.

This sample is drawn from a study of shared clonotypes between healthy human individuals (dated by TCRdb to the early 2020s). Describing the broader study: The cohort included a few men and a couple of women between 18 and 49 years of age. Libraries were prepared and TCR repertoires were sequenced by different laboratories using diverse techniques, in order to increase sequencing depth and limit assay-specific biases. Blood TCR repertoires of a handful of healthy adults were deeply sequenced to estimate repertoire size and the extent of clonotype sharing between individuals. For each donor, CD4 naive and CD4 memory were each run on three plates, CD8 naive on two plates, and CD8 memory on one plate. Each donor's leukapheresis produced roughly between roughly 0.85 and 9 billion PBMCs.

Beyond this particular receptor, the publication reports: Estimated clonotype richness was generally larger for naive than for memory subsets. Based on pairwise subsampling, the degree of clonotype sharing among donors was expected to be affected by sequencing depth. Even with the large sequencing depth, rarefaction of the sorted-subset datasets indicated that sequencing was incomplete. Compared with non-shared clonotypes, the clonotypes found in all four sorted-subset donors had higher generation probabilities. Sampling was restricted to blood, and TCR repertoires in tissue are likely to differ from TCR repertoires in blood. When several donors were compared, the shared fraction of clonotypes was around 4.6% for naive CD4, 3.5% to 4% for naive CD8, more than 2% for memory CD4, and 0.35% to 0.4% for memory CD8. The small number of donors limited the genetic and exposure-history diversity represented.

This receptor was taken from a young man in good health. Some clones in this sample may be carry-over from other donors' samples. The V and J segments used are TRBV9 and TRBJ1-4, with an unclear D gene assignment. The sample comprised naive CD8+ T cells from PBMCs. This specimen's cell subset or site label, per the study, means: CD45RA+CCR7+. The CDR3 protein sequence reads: CASSEQLKNEKLFF. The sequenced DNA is TGTGCCAGCAGCGAACAGCTCAAGAATGAAAAACTGTTTTTT.